These T cell receptor beta chains were read from a single sample in a study of OX40 agonist ivuxolimab in advanced cancers. The method was immunoSEQ multiplex PCR; TCRdb's version includes in-frame clones alone and lacks a portion of them. The table shows about 89,000 clones, with just over 85% occurring only once. Source: CD4+ or CD8+ T cells sorted from blood, taken in a trial of the OX40 agonist ivuxolimab. These receptor sequences come from an adult with an advanced solid tumor such as melanoma, head and neck, liver or kidney cancer. Both conserved end residues are part of each CDR3. D genes are given only for firm matches. Size is omitted from some rows. Given values are once, few, many or a class for expanded clones.

V gene	clone size	D gene	J gene	CDR3 DNA	CDR3 protein
TRBV1	once	.	TRBJ2-7	TGCACCAGCAGCCAAGGGCCCGACCTATGGTGGTACGAGCAGTACTTC	CTSSQGPDLWWYEQYF
TRBV4-1	few	.	TRBJ1-4	TGCGCCAGCAGCCACGGAAAACTGTTTTTT	CASSHGKLFF
TRBV5-6	.	.	TRBJ2-6	TGTGCCAGCAGCTTGGACGGGGGTGGGGCCAACGTCCTGACTTTC	CASSLDGGGANVLTF
TRBV7-9	.	.	TRBJ1-1	TGTGCGGGCGCCTTATCTTCAATGAACACTGAAGCTTTCTTT	CAGALSSMNTEAFF
TRBV18	.	.	TRBJ2-5	TGTGCCAGCTCACCCAGGGAGACCCCGGAGACCCAGTACTTC	CASSPRETPETQYF
TRBV18	.	.	TRBJ2-5	TGTGCCACCTCCGGAGTATCAGAGACCCAGTACTTC	CATSGVSETQYF
TRBV6-1	.	.	TRBJ1-2	TGTGCCAGCACCCGGACCAGGAACTATGGCTACACCTTC	CASTRTRNYGYTF
TRBV5-1	.	.	TRBJ1-2	TGCGCCAGCAGCCCACCGACCGTTACCTCCTATGGCTACACCTTC	CASSPPTVTSYGYTF
TRBV5-4	.	.	TRBJ1-1	TGTGCCAGCAGCTCAATGAACACTGAAGCTTTCTTT	CASSSMNTEAFF
TRBV5-1	.	TRBD1	TRBJ1-5	TGCGCCAGCAGCTCAGGGGGCAAGAATCAGCCCCAGCATTTT	CASSSGGKNQPQHF
TRBV9	.	.	TRBJ2-2	TGTGCCAGCAGCGGCCCCTTGGGTCTGGCTGCCGGGGAGCTGTTTTTT	CASSGPLGLAAGELFF
TRBV28	.	.	TRBJ2-3	TGTGCCAGCAGTTTTTCCCTCCACCTTAAGGGAGCAGATACGCAGTATTTT	CASSFSLHLKGADTQYF
TRBV5-6	.	.	TRBJ2-7	TGTGCCAGCAGCTTGGTGGCAGGGACAATTACCAGCTCCTACGAGCAGTACTTC	CASSLVAGTITSSYEQYF
TRBV9	.	.	TRBJ1-4	TGTGCCAGCAGCGTGGGAGACTCAACTAATGAAAAACTGTTTTTT	CASSVGDSTNEKLFF
TRBV5-1	.	.	TRBJ1-1	TGCGCCAGCAGCTTGGGGACTTTGAGCACTGAAGCTTTCTTT	CASSLGTLSTEAFF
TRBV27	.	.	TRBJ1-2	TGTGCCAGCAGTGTACCAGGCATGGGTGGCTACACCTTC	CASSVPGMGGYTF
TRBV30	.	.	TRBJ1-6	TGTGCCTGGAGTCATGGACAGAGCGGAGGATCACCCCTCCACTTT	CAWSHGQSGGSPLHF
TRBV7-9	.	.	TRBJ2-7	TGTGCCAGCAGCTCACAAGTCAACAGGGAGCAGTACTTC	CASSSQVNREQYF
TRBV6-1	.	TRBD1	TRBJ1-2	TGTGCCAGCAGTGTATACCGGGACAGCGGCTATGGCTACACCTTC	CASSVYRDSGYGYTF
TRBV9	.	.	TRBJ1-2	TGTGCCAGCAGCGTCGCAAACGGACAGCTTTATGGCTACACCTTC	CASSVANGQLYGYTF
TRBV30	.	.	TRBJ2-3	TGTGCCTATTCCGTAGGCGCAGATACGCAGTATTTT	CAYSVGADTQYF
TRBV5-1	few	TRBD2	TRBJ2-1	TGCGCCAGCAGCTTGGTAAGCGGGAGTAACAATGAGCAGTTCTTC	CASSLVSGSNNEQFF
TRBV29-1	.	.	TRBJ1-2	TGCAGTGATACGGGGCCTAACAACTATGGCTACACCTTC	CSDTGPNNYGYTF
TRBV7-3	.	.	TRBJ1-4	TGTGCCAGCAGCTTAGGGGAAGCAACTAATGAAAAACTGTTTTTT	CASSLGEATNEKLFF
TRBV7-3	.	.	TRBJ2-2	TGTGCCAGCAGTTTAGCCGGCGCAGGACTAGGGGAGCTGTTTTTT	CASSLAGAGLGELFF
TRBV30	once	TRBD1	TRBJ1-2	TGTGCCTACACATCGGGACAGGGGGCCATGGGCTATGGCTACACCTTC	CAYTSGQGAMGYGYTF
TRBV6-5	.	TRBD1	TRBJ1-4	TGTGCCAGCAGCCCAGACAGGGGGCGTGAAAAACTGTTTTTT	CASSPDRGREKLFF
TRBV18	.	TRBD2	TRBJ2-2	TGTGCCAGCCAATCACCCCCGGGGGGGAACACCGGGGAGCTGTTTTTT	CASQSPPGGNTGELFF
TRBV5-8	.	.	TRBJ2-7	TGTGCCAGCACCTCCGGAGGTTCTACCTACGAGCAGTACTTC	CASTSGGSTYEQYF
TRBV5-1	.	TRBD2	TRBJ2-3	TGCGCCAGCAGGGCCGGGACTAGCGGTGCCACAGATACGCAGTATTTT	CASRAGTSGATDTQYF
TRBV7-2	.	TRBD2	TRBJ2-7	TGTGCCAGCAGCTCTATGAGGGAGGGGCAGTACTTC	CASSSMREGQYF
TRBV7-3	once	.	TRBJ2-3	TGTGCCAGCAGCTTAGGCGGGTACACAGATACGCAGTATTTT	CASSLGGYTDTQYF
TRBV14	.	TRBD2	TRBJ2-3	TGTGCCAGCAGTTCAGGACTAGCGGGATACACAGATACGCAGTATTTT	CASSSGLAGYTDTQYF
TRBV30	.	TRBD1	TRBJ1-2	TGTGCCTGGAGTTTCACAGGGGGCCGAGGCTACACCTTC	CAWSFTGGRGYTF
TRBV7-9	few	.	TRBJ1-2	TGTGCCAGCAGCTTGAGTGGACAGCTCTATGGCTACACCTTC	CASSLSGQLYGYTF
TRBV5-5	.	.	TRBJ1-1	TGTGCCAGCAGCCGAGGTGCGATGAACACTGAAGCTTTCTTT	CASSRGAMNTEAFF
TRBV27	.	.	TRBJ2-7	TGTGCCAGCAGTTTCTCAGGGGTCTACGAGCAGTACTTC	CASSFSGVYEQYF
TRBV30	.	TRBD2	TRBJ2-1	TGTGCCTGGAGTGGAAAAGGACTAGCCAACAATGAGCAGTTCTTC	CAWSGKGLANNEQFF
TRBV12-5	.	TRBD2	TRBJ2-3	TGTGCTAGTGGTTTTCTCGCGGGGGGAGGTACGCAGTATTTT	CASGFLAGGGTQYF